This passage covers 5 T cell receptor beta chains from one sample sequenced in a study of glioma-infiltrating T cells after dendritic cell vaccination. TCRdb's table, derived via immunoSEQ multiplex PCR, lists solely in-frame clones and lacks some. The data show roughly 60,000 clones, with roughly nine tenths seen just once and approximately 10% held by the top ten. Time point denoted: after dendritic cell vaccination, including at tumor progression/relapse. Sequenced material: blood, taken after dendritic cell vaccination. These receptors originate from a human donor with glioblastoma.

The chain recombines TRBV11-3 with TRBJ2-1; TRBD2 agrees at 10 bases. Germline CDR1 reads SGHNT; CDR2 reads YENEEA. J was trimmed by 9 bases and V by 6 bases; bases with no gene match: 5. This CDR3 spans 13 amino acids. The CDR3 here is CASRAGLAVEQFF. The CDR3 coding sequence is TGTGCCAGCAGAGCCGGACTAGCGGTTGAGCAGTTCTTC.

The rearrangement uses TRBV7-2 and TRBJ1-5, with a possible D match to TRBD1 (5 bases). CDR1 and CDR2 from the germline V gene are SGHTA and FQGNSA. The CDR3 covers 13 residues. The V end lost 5 bases, the J end lost 3 bases, and 8 bases lay between the germline ends. This chain's CDR3 is CASSRDYNQPQHF. Written as DNA, the CDR3 is TGTGCCAGCAGCCGGGACTACAATCAGCCCCAGCATTTT.

This chain uses TRBV6-5 with TRBJ2-7; D may be TRBD1 (6 bases). The CDR3 runs 12 residues. Germline CDR1 and CDR2: MNHEY and SVGAGI. The V and J ends lost 8 bases and 5 bases respectively, with 13 bases between them. CDR3 in DNA: TGTGCCAGCGAGGGGGTTACTAACGAGCAGTACTTC. Amino acids: CASEGVTNEQYF.

The chain links TRBV27 to TRBJ1-2; D gene uncertain. Trimming took 5 bases from V and 1 from J, leaving 8 bases between them. The CDR3 is made up of 13 amino acids. Germline CDR1 reads MNHEY; CDR2 reads SMNVEV (reference sequence). The CDR3: CASSPYVNYGYTF. The CDR3 nucleotides are TGTGCCAGCAGTCCCTACGTTAACTATGGCTACACCTTC.

The V and J genes are TRBV19 and TRBJ1-5; 8 nucleotides line up with TRBD1. CDR3 length: 13 amino acids. Germline values: CDR1 LNHDA, CDR2 SQIVND (reference sequence). V was pared by 6 bases and J by 7 bases, with 5 bases of the junction left unmatched. The CDR3 is CASRTGVVQPQHF. The CDR3 coding sequence is TGTGCCAGTAGGACAGGGGTTGTGCAGCCCCAGCATTTT.